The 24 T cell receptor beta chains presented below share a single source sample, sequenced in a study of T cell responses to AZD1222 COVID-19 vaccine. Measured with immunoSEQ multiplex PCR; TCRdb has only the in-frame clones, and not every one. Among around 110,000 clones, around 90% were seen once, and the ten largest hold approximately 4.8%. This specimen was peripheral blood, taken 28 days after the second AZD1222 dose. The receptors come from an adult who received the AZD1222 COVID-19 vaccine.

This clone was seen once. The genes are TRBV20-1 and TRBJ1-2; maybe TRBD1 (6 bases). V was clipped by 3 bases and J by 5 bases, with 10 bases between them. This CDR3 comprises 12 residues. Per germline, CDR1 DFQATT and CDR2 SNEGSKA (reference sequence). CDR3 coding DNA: TGCAGTGCTAGTAGGACAGTATATGGCTACACCTTC. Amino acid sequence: CSASRTVYGYTF.

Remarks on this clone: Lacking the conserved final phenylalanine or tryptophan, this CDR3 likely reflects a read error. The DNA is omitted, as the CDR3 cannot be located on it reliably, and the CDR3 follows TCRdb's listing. The CDR3 region is CASSPHGQLRGS. The genes are TRBV23-1 and TRBJ2-4. Being an ORF, TRBV23-1 has a function that is uncertain. Termini included, the CDR3 measures 12 amino acids.

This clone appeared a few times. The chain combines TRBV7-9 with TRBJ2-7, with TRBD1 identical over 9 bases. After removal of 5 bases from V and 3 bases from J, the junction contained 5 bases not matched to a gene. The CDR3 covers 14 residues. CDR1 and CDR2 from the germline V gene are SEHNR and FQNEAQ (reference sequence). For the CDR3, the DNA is TGTGCCAGCAGCCCGACAGGGGGACTCTACGAGCAGTACTTC. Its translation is CASSPTGGLYEQYF.

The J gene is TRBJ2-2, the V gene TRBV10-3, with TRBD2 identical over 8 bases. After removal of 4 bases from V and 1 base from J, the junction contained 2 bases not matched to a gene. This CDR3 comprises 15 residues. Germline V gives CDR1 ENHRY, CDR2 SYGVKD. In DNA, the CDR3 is TGTGCCATCAGTGCCGCGGGGGGGAACACCGGGGAGCTGTTTTTT. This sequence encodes CAISAAGGNTGELFF.

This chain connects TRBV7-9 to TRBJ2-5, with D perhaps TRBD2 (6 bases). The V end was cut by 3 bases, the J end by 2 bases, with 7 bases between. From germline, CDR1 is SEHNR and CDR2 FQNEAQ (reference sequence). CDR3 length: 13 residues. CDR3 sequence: CASSFGGQETQYF. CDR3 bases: TGTGCCAGCAGCTTCGGGGGACAAGAGACCCAGTACTTC.

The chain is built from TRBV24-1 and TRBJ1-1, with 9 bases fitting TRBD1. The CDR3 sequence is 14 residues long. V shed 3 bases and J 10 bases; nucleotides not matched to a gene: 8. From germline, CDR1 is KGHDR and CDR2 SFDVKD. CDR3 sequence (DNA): TGTGCCACCAGTGATCCCGGACAGGGGTATGGAGCTTTCTTT. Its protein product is CATSDPGQGYGAFF.

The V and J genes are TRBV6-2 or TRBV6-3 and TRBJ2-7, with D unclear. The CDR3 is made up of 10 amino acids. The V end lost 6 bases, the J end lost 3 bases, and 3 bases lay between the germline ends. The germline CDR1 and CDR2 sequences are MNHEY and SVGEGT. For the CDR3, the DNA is TGTGCCAGCAGCAACTACGAGCAGTACTTC. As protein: CASSNYEQYF.

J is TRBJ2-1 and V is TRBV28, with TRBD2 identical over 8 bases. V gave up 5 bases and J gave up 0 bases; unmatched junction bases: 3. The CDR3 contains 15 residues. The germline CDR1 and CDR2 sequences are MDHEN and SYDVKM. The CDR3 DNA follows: TGTGCCAGCAGTCCGGGGGGGAGCTCCTACAATGAGCAGTTCTTC. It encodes CASSPGGSSYNEQFF. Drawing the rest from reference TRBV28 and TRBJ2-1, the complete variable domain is DVKVTQSSRYLVKRTGEKVFLECVQDMDHENMFWYRQDPGLGLRLIYFSYDVKMKEKGDIPEGYSVSREKKERFSLILESASTNQTSMYLCASSPGGSSYNEQFFGPGTRLTVL.

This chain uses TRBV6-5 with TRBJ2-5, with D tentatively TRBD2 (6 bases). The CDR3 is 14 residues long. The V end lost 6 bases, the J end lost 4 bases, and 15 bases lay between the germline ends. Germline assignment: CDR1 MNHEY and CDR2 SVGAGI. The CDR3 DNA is TGTGCCAGCAGGGCGGGGAATGGGGTAGAGACCCAGTACTTC. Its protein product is CASRAGNGVETQYF.

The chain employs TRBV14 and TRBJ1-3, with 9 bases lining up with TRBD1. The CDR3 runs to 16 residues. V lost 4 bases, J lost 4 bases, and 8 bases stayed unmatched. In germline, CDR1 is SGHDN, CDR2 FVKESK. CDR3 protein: CASSPGDRVLGNTIYF. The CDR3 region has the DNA TGTGCCAGCAGCCCCGGGGACAGGGTACTCGGAAACACCATATATTTT. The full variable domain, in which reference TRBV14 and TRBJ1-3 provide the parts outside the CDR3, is EAGVTQFPSHSVIEKGQTVTLRCDPISGHDNLYWYRRVMGKEIKFLLHFVKESKQDESGMPNNRFLAERTGGTYSTLKVQPAELEDSGVYFCASSPGDRVLGNTIYFGEGSWLTVV.

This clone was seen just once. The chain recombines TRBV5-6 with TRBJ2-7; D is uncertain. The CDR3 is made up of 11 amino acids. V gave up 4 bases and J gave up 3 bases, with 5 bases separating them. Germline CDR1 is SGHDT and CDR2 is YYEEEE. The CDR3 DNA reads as TGTGCCAGCAGCGAGAGCTACGAGCAGTACTTC. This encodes CASSESYEQYF.

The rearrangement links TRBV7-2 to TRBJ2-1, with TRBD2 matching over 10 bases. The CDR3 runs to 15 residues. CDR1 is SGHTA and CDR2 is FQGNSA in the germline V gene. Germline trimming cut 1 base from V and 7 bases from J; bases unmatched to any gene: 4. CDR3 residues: CASSLGTSGPNEQFF. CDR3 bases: TGTGCCAGCAGCTTAGGGACTAGCGGACCTAATGAGCAGTTCTTC.

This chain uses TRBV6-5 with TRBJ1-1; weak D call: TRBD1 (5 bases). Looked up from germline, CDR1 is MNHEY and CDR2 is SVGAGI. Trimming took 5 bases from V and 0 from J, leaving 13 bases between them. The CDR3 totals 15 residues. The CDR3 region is CASSPTTAMNTEAFF. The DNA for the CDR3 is TGTGCCAGCAGTCCGACGACAGCGATGAACACTGAAGCTTTCTTT.

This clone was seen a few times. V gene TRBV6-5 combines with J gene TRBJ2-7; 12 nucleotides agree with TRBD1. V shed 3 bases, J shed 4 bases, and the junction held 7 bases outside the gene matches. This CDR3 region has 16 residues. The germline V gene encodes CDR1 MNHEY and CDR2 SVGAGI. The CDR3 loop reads CASSYGGQGAGYEQYF. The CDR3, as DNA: TGTGCCAGCAGTTATGGGGGACAGGGGGCGGGATACGAGCAGTACTTC.

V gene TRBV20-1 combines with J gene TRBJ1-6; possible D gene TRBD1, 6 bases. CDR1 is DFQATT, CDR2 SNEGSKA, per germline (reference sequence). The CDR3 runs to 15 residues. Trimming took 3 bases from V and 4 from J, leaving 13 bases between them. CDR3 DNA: TGCAGTGCTAGTTTGGACAGCCCATATAATTCACCCCTCCACTTT. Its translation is CSASLDSPYNSPLHF.

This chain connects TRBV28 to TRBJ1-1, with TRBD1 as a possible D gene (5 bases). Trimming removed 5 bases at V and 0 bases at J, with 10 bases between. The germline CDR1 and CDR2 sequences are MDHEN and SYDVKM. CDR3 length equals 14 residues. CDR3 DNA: TGTGCCAGCAGTCCAACAGGCCTGAACACTGAAGCTTTCTTT. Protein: CASSPTGLNTEAFF.

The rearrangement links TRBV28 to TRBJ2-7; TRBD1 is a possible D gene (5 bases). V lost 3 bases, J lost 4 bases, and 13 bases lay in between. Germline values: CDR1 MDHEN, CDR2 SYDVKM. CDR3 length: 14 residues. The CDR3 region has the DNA TGTGCCAGCAGTTTCCCAGGGTCCGGGTACGAGCAGTACTTC. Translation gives CASSFPGSGYEQYF.

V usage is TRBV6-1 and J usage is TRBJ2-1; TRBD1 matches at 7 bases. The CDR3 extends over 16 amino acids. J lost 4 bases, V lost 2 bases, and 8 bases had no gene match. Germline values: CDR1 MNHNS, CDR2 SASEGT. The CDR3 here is CASSELEGARYNEQFF. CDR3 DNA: TGTGCCAGCAGTGAACTCGAGGGGGCGCGGTACAATGAGCAGTTCTTC.

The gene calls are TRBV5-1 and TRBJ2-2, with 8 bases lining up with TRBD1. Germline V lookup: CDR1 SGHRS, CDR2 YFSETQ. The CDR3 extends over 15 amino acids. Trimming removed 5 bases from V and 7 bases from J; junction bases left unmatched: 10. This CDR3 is CASRARGRDGGELFF. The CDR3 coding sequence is TGCGCCAGCAGAGCCAGGGGGCGCGACGGCGGGGAGCTGTTTTTT. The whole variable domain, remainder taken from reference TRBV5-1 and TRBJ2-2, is KAGVTQTPRYLIKTRGQQVTLSCSPISGHRSVSWYQQTPGQGLQFLFEYFSETQRNKGNFPGRFSGRQFSNSRSEMNVSTLELGDSALYLCASRARGRDGGELFFGEGSRLTVL.

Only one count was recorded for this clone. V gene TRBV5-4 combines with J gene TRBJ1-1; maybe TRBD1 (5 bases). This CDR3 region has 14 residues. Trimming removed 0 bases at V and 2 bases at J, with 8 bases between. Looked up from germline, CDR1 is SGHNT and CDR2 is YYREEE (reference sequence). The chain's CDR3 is CASSLVGLNTEAFF. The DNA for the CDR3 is TGTGCCAGCAGCTTGGTGGGGCTTAACACTGAAGCTTTCTTT. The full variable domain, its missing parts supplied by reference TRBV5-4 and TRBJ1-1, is ETGVTQSPTHLIKTRGQQVTLRCSSQSGHNTVSWYQQALGQGPQFIFQYYREEENGRGNFPPRFSGLQFPNYSSELNVNALELDDSALYLCASSLVGLNTEAFFGQGTRLTVV.

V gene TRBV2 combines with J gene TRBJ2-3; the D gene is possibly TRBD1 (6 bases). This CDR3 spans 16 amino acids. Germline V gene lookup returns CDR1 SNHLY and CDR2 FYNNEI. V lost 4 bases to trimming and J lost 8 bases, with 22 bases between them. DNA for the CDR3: TGTGCCAGCAGTGGGGGACACAACAGTGGGGAGCGTACGCAGTATTTT. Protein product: CASSGGHNSGERTQYF.

CDR3 residues: CASSSDRGGSGANVLTF. Written as DNA, the CDR3 is TGTGCCAGTAGTTCTGACAGGGGGGGCTCTGGGGCCAACGTCCTGACTTTC. This chain uses TRBV19 with TRBJ2-6, with 9 bases matching TRBD1. The CDR3 loop spans 17 amino acids. Trimming cost V 5 bases and J 0 bases; bases outside gene matches: 5. Germline CDR1 and CDR2: LNHDA and SQIVND (reference sequence).

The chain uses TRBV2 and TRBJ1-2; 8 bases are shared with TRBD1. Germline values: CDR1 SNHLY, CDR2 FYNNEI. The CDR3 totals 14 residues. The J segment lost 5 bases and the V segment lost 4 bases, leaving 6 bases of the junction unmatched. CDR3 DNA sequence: TGTGCCAGCAGTGCAGGGGGCGATTTGTATGGCTACACCTTC. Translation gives CASSAGGDLYGYTF. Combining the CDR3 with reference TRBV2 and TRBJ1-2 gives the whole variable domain EPEVTQTPSHQVTQMGQEVILRCVPISNHLYFYWYRQILGQKVEFLVSFYNNEISEKSEIFDDQFSVERPDGSNFTLKIRSTKLEDSAMYFCASSAGGDLYGYTFGSGTRLTVV.

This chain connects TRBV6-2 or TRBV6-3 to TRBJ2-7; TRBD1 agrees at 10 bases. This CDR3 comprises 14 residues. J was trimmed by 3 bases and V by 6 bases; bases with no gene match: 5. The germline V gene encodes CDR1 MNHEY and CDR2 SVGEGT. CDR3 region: CASSIGQGGYEQYF. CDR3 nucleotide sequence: TGTGCCAGCAGCATCGGACAGGGGGGCTACGAGCAGTACTTC.